The 8 T cell receptor beta chains given below trace back to one sample, sequenced in a study of T cells after yellow fever vaccination. Using its own MiXCR run on the 5' RACE reads, TCRdb lists one record per CDR3 protein. Among under 40,000 distinct CDR3 sequences listed, around 6.7% were seen once. This material consisted of PBMCs, either bulk or a sorted T-cell subset (CD4+, CD8+, memory, or dextramer-sorted; not recorded which), taken on the day of the first yellow fever vaccination. These receptors all come from a man aged 18 to 30 who received the YFV17D yellow fever vaccine.

This clonotype was detected a few times. The chain combines TRBV18 with TRBJ1-1; D is uncertain. The CDR3 extends over 15 amino acids. CDR1 is KGHSH, CDR2 LQKENI, per germline. Trimming pared 3 bases from V and 6 bases from J, leaving 17 bases between. The CDR3 nucleotides are TGTGCCAGCTCACCCACCGCGTCGGGTTTCGCTGAAGCTTTCTTT. Protein sequence: CASSPTASGFAEAFF.

At least ten counts were recorded for this clonotype. V usage is TRBV14 and J usage is TRBJ2-5; D remains ambiguous. The germline gives CDR1 SGHDN, CDR2 FVKESK. CDR3 size: 11 residues. The V and J ends lost 2 bases and 2 bases respectively, with 0 bases between them. DNA for the CDR3: TGTGCCAGCAGCCAACAAGAGACCCAGTACTTC. It yields the protein CASSQQETQYF.

This clonotype has a count of ten or more. The rearrangement links TRBV3-1 to TRBJ2-7; 7 nucleotides agree with TRBD2. The length of the CDR3 is 14 residues. Trimming took 6 bases from V and 1 from J; bases not matched to a gene: 6. Germline V lookup: CDR1 LGHDT, CDR2 YNNKEL (reference sequence). CDR3 in DNA: TGTGCCAGCAGGCCTCGGGAGGCATCCTACGAGCAGTACTTC. This sequence encodes CASRPREASYEQYF.

This clonotype was seen repeatedly, ten times or more. The chain recombines TRBV5-1 with TRBJ2-3; 7 bases align to TRBD1. Germline loops: CDR1 SGHRS, CDR2 YFSETQ. The V and J ends lost 0 bases and 1 base, in that order; junction bases with no gene match: 2. The CDR3 has 15 residues. CDR3 in DNA: TGCGCCAGCAGCTTGGCGGGACAGCGCACAGATACGCAGTATTTT. Its protein is CASSLAGQRTDTQYF. Full variable domain (outside the CDR3, taken from reference TRBV5-1 and TRBJ2-3): KAGVTQTPRYLIKTRGQQVTLSCSPISGHRSVSWYQQTPGQGLQFLFEYFSETQRNKGNFPGRFSGRQFSNSRSEMNVSTLELGDSALYLCASSLAGQRTDTQYFGPGTRLTVL.

This clonotype occurred many times. The chain carries TRBV13 and TRBJ1-1, with D unresolved. V lost 2 bases and J lost 1, with 8 bases in between. This CDR3 has 14 residues. In germline, CDR1 is PRHDT, CDR2 FYEKMQ (reference sequence). DNA for the CDR3: TGTGCCAGCAGCTTACTCCCAGGGAACACTGAAGCTTTCTTT. This codes for CASSLLPGNTEAFF.

This clonotype occurred many times. The chain has TRBV5-1 and TRBJ2-3, with TRBD2 as a possible D gene (7 bases). V lost 7 bases and J lost 4, with 13 bases in between. The CDR3 sequence is 13 residues long. Germline loops: CDR1 SGHRS, CDR2 YFSETQ. The CDR3 nucleotides are TGCGCCAGCTCAGGGGAGGGCGCAGATACGCAGTATTTT. The encoded protein is CASSGEGADTQYF. Full variable domain (missing parts from reference TRBV5-1 and TRBJ2-3): KAGVTQTPRYLIKTRGQQVTLSCSPISGHRSVSWYQQTPGQGLQFLFEYFSETQRNKGNFPGRFSGRQFSNSRSEMNVSTLELGDSALYLCASSGEGADTQYFGPGTRLTVL.

The genes are TRBV6-1 and TRBJ1-3; no definite D call. Trimming left V 6 bases short and J 0 bases short, with 9 bases between. Germline CDR1 and CDR2: MNHNS and SASEGT. There are 14 residues in the CDR3. The CDR3 DNA follows: TGTGCCAGCAGACTACAGAGCTCTGGAAACACCATATATTTT. This codes for CASRLQSSGNTIYF.

A few counts support this clonotype. The chain carries TRBV5-4 and TRBJ1-1; D is perhaps TRBD1 (6 bases). Trimming cost V 3 bases and J 3 bases, with 9 bases left between them. Germline loops: CDR1 SGHNT, CDR2 YYREEE (reference sequence). CDR3 size: 13 residues. The CDR3 loop is CASSSYRDTEAFF. The CDR3 DNA reads TGTGCCAGCAGCTCGTACAGGGACACTGAAGCTTTCTTT. Looking up the rest from reference TRBV5-4 and TRBJ1-1 gives the full variable domain: ETGVTQSPTHLIKTRGQQVTLRCSSQSGHNTVSWYQQALGQGPQFIFQYYREEENGRGNFPPRFSGLQFPNYSSELNVNALELDDSALYLCASSSYRDTEAFFGQGTRLTVV.